This TCR beta chain was documented in a study of T-cell reconstitution after alpha-beta-depleted transplantation in children (dated by TCRdb to 2016 to 2017). For the study in its entirety: Using TCR repertoire profiling, the study followed T-cell immune reconstitution in a quantitative way in children after TCRalphabeta/CD19-depleted allogeneic hematopoietic cell transplantation.

This clonotype was detected only a few times. Its antigen remains unidentified. No base qualities exist here, and no much larger clone lies one base off it. Unmatched junction bases come to 3, with V trimmed by 2 bases and J by 2 bases. The CDR3 starts with the cysteine, ends with the phenylalanine, and has 14 residues. The kept DNA is CDR3 alone, 42 bases in frame from the first base. Libraries were constructed by PCR. Sequencer: Illumina HiSeq 2500. To normalize quantification of the TCRbeta repertoire, the TCR libraries were built with molecular barcoding that relied on unique molecular identifiers. The public sequencing data were trimmed at Q25 with fastp and processed into clonotypes with MiXCR by TCRdb, which kept only in-frame beta chains. Rows with one shared CDR3 protein collapse into an entry with the most common genes and DNA. The sample profile shows roughly 790,000 distinct CDR3 sequences; under 20% of them were found once. The ten biggest clones cover approximately 5% of the sample.

The study at large found these results: Over the following months the frequencies of hyperexpanded clones went down, and after one year T-cell counts and TCRbeta diversity were mostly credited to newly produced T cells. In some patients, the high TCRbeta diversity seen at day 60 was put down to recipient T cells and intrathymic progenitors that had survived conditioning. The apparently early recovery of alphabetaT-cell counts about two months after transplant reportedly depended on only several hundred rapidly expanded clones that came from non-depleted graft cells.

Explained via the paper, the treatment or condition label denotes: allogeneic hematopoietic cell transplantation with graft depleted of TCRalphabeta T cells and CD19 B cells. The children who served as transplant recipients had been given grafts of TCRalphabeta/CD19-depleted allogeneic hematopoietic cells. The receptor comes from a male patient aged 10 to 17 who had a stem cell transplant for acute lymphoblastic leukemia, so the T cells may come from the graft donor. The sequencing used PBMCs, mostly from graft donor cells, collected 360 days after TCRalphabeta/CD19-depleted stem cell transplant. The chain employs TRBV12-3 or TRBV12-4 and TRBJ2-7; 7 bases in between match TRBD2. The nucleotide sequence reads as follows: TGTGCCAGCAGTTTATGGGGGGGTCCCTACGAGCAGTACTTC. It translates as CASSLWGGPYEQYF.